The 9 T cell receptor beta chains below all came from one sample that was sequenced in a study of sequential checkpoint blockade in melanoma. Repertoires were generated with immunoSEQ multiplex PCR, while TCRdb's copy carries only in-frame clones and drops some. Among more than 20,000 clones, around 80% were seen once, and the ten largest hold approximately 10%. Treatment given: randomized to nivolumab then ipilimumab (arm A) or the reverse (arm B). Material: CD8+ T cells sorted from blood (inferred from file names), obtained from a patient given nivolumab and ipilimumab in sequence. These receptors were taken from a human donor with melanoma.

The count of this clone is one. This chain links TRBV7-8 with TRBJ2-1, with D possibly matching TRBD1 (6 bases). CDR1 is SGHVS and CDR2 is FQNEAQ in the germline V gene. Between the trimmed V and J ends, which lost 3 bases and 7 bases, there was a span of 10 bases. This CDR3 has 13 residues. CDR3 protein: CASSFDRPNEQFF. The CDR3 region has the DNA TGTGCCAGCAGCTTTGACAGGCCTAATGAGCAGTTCTTC.

CDR3 nucleotides: TGTGCCAGCAGCTTGAAAGGAGGGAACACTGAAGCTTTCTTT. This sequence encodes CASSLKGGNTEAFF. The genes are TRBV5-4 and TRBJ1-1, with D uncertain. V was shortened by 1 base and J by 1 base, with 8 bases between the two germline ends. Germline V gives CDR1 SGHNT, CDR2 YYREEE (reference sequence). The CDR3 consists of 14 residues. Drawing the rest from reference TRBV5-4 and TRBJ1-1, the complete variable domain is ETGVTQSPTHLIKTRGQQVTLRCSSQSGHNTVSWYQQALGQGPQFIFQYYREEENGRGNFPPRFSGLQFPNYSSELNVNALELDDSALYLCASSLKGGNTEAFFGQGTRLTVV.

The table lists this clone with a count of one. The genes are TRBV19 and TRBJ2-5, with 8 positions matching TRBD2. The V gene end was trimmed by 7 bases and the J gene end by 4 bases; junction bases not matched to a gene: 5. The germline gives CDR1 LNHDA, CDR2 SQIVND (reference sequence). The CDR3 spans 13 residues. The CDR3 sequence is CASTGGRRETQYF. CDR3 in DNA: TGTGCCAGTACGGGCGGGAGGAGAGAGACCCAGTACTTC.

The chain joins TRBV30 to TRBJ2-1, with TRBD2 identical over 9 bases. The CDR3 contains 15 residues. The germline CDR1 and CDR2 sequences are GTSNPN and SVGIG (reference sequence). With 3 bases clipped from V and 6 bases from J, the junction kept 9 bases outside the gene matches. In DNA, the CDR3 is TGTGCCTGGAGCCCTTTAGCGGGAGTCCCCAATGAGCAGTTCTTC. Translated, it gives CAWSPLAGVPNEQFF.

This chain uses TRBV5-5 with TRBJ2-1; 7 nucleotides line up with TRBD2. The CDR3 runs to 13 residues. Unmatched junction bases numbered 7, after V lost 5 bases and J lost 8 bases. From germline, CDR1 is SGHKS and CDR2 YYEKEE (reference sequence). The CDR3 reads CASRPQGGDEQFF. The DNA of the CDR3 is TGTGCCAGCAGACCTCAGGGAGGGGATGAGCAGTTCTTC.

The chain is built from TRBV6-1 and TRBJ2-1; TRBD2 matches at 7 bases. Germline CDR1 is MNHNS and CDR2 is SASEGT. The CDR3 has 15 residues. V gave up 8 bases and J gave up 6 bases; unmatched junction bases: 13. Here the CDR3 reads CASVGGDGGGNEQFF. CDR3 bases: TGTGCCAGCGTTGGGGGGGACGGAGGTGGCAATGAGCAGTTCTTC.

The rearrangement uses TRBV5-1 and TRBJ2-6; 8 bases line up with TRBD2. The V and J ends lost 4 bases and 0 bases, in that order; junction bases with no gene match: 3. CDR1 SGHRS and CDR2 YFSETQ come from the germline V gene. The CDR3 totals 16 residues. Here the CDR3 DNA reads TGCGCCAGCAGCCGGGAGGGGGGCTCTGGGGCCAACGTCCTGACTTTC. Its protein product is CASSREGGSGANVLTF.

This chain uses TRBV14 with TRBJ2-7; a possible D gene is TRBD1 (6 bases). With 1 base removed from V and 5 bases from J, the gap between germline ends came to 12 bases. The CDR3 extends over 14 amino acids. Germline assignment: CDR1 SGHDN and CDR2 FVKESK. CDR3 amino acids: CASSQVGAGDEQYF. The CDR3 coding sequence is TGTGCCAGCAGCCAAGTCGGGGCAGGGGACGAGCAGTACTTC.

J is TRBJ2-1 and V is TRBV9; 8 nucleotides agree with TRBD2. V was clipped by 0 bases and J by 3 bases; unmatched bases: 2. The CDR3 sequence is 15 residues long. Germline CDR1 and CDR2: SGDLS and YYNGEE. The CDR3 sequence is CASSVEGLGYNEQFF. The DNA of the CDR3 is TGTGCCAGCAGCGTAGAGGGACTAGGCTACAATGAGCAGTTCTTC.